The 3 T cell receptor beta chains below come from one sample, sequenced in a study of PD-1 blockade in classical Hodgkin lymphoma (TCRdb year 2020). In the paper's terms, the time point label means: cycle 4 day 1 (C4D1), after less than seven weeks of nivolumab. All trial patients had relapsed after autologous stem cell transplantation, with cohorts A, B and C differing in prior brentuximab vedotin exposure. Magnetic negative selection with a Miltenyi CD4+ T cell isolation kit was used to purify CD4+ T cells from thawed PBMCs. The library was generated by the immunoSEQ multiplex PCR assay. In its TCRdb copy, this immuneACCESS table keeps in-frame sequences only and misses some clones. Where compared with another copy, unresolved V genes explain less than half of these, and the others have no known cause. Here the sample has fewer than 30,000 clones; around 79% occur a single time. The top ten clonotypes cover roughly 0.57% of the sample.

The sequences come from CD4+ T cells from blood, collected before the fourth cycle of nivolumab. The receptors derive from a human donor with classical Hodgkin lymphoma.

V gene TRBV6-1 combines with J gene TRBJ1-1; D unresolved. This CDR3 spans 17 amino acids. V lost 4 bases, J lost 0 bases, and 18 bases lay in between. From germline, CDR1 is MNHNS and CDR2 SASEGT. The DNA for the CDR3 is TGTGCCAGCAGTGCCCAAGTAGGTTGGGCCATGAACACTGAAGCTTTCTTT. It is translated as CASSAQVGWAMNTEAFF.

DNA of the CDR3: TGTGCCAGCAGCTGGGGGACTAGCCCACACAATGAGCAGTTCTTC. Its translation is CASSWGTSPHNEQFF. The chain is built from TRBV11-3 and TRBJ2-1, with 9 bases fitting TRBD2. The CDR3 contains 15 residues. Germline CDR1 SGHNT, CDR2 YENEEA. Trimming removed 4 bases from V and 5 bases from J; junction bases left unmatched: 6.

The chain combines TRBV27 with TRBJ2-2, with 9 bases identical to TRBD1. This CDR3 comprises 14 residues. Germline V lookup: CDR1 MNHEY, CDR2 SMNVEV (reference sequence). Trimming took 6 bases from V and 4 from J; bases not matched to a gene: 3. CDR3 in amino acids: CASRGQGGTGELFF. Here the CDR3 DNA reads TGTGCCAGCAGGGGACAGGGAGGCACCGGGGAGCTGTTTTTT.